The source of this T cell receptor (beta chain) is a study of glioma-infiltrating T cells after dendritic cell vaccination. Sequencing used immunoSEQ multiplex PCR; TCRdb keeps in-frame clones, though not all of them. The sample contains roughly 100,000 clones, roughly 76% of which appear only once. The CDR3 extends over 16 amino acids. Germline V gene data show CDR1 as MDHEN and CDR2 as SYDVKM. Germline trimming cut 7 bases from V and 0 bases from J; bases unmatched to any gene: 11. The sample consisted of blood, taken before dendritic cell vaccination. The chain has TRBV28 and TRBJ2-7, with 8 bases identical to TRBD2. This receptor was obtained from a human donor with glioblastoma. The CDR3 region is CASKAAGGGGSYEQYF. CDR3 nucleotide sequence: TGTGCCAGCAAAGCCGCCGGGGGGGGAGGCTCCTACGAGCAGTACTTC.